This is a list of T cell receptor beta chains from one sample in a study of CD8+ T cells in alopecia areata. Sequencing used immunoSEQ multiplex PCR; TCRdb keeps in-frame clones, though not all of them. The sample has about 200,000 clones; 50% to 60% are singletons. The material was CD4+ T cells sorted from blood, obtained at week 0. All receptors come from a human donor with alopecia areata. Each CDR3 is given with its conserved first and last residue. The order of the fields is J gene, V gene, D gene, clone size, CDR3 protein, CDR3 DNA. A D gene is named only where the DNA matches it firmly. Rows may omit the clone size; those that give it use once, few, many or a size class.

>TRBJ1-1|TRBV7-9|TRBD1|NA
CASSPGTAQNTEAFF
TGTGCCAGCAGCCCAGGGACAGCCCAGAACACTGAAGCTTTCTTT
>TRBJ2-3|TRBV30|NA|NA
CACSESTDTQYF
TGTGCCTGCTCAGAAAGCACAGATACGCAGTATTTT
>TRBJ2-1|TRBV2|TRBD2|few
CASRDTLGLAGGSGANEQFF
TGTGCCAGCAGGGACACGCTTGGGCTAGCGGGAGGTAGTGGGGCCAATGAGCAGTTCTTC
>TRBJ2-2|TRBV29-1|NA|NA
CSVAGSGELFF
TGCAGCGTTGCAGGAAGCGGGGAGCTGTTTTTT
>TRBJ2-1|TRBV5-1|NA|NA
CASSLESEQFF
TGCGCCAGCAGCTTGGAAAGTGAGCAGTTCTTC
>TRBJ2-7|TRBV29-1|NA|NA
CSVEDEGYEQYF
TGCAGCGTTGAAGATGAGGGGTACGAGCAGTACTTC
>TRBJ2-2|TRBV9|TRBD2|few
CASSPLGAGNTGELFF
TGTGCCAGCAGCCCCCTAGGAGCGGGAAACACCGGGGAGCTGTTTTTT
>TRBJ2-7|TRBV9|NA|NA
CASSVGVKGGEQYF
TGTGCCAGCAGCGTAGGGGTCAAGGGAGGAGAGCAGTACTTC
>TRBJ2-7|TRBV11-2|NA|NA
CASSQQLGRFEQYF
TGTGCCAGCAGCCAACAACTGGGGCGGTTCGAGCAGTACTTC
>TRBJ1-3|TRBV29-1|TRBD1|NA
CSVEVGGGGQYF
TGCAGCGTTGAAGTAGGTGGAGGGGGCCAATATTTT
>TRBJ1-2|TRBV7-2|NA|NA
CASSWLGNYGYTF
TGTGCCAGCAGCTGGCTAGGGAACTATGGCTACACCTTC
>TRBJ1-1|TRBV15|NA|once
CATSREDIITEAFF
TGTGCCACCAGCAGGGAGGACATTATAACTGAAGCTTTCTTT
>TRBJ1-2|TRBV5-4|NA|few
CASSAQDHGYTF
TGTGCCAGCAGCGCCCAGGACCATGGCTACACCTTC
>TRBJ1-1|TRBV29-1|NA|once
CSVLPRGAVSEAFF
TGCAGCGTGCTCCCCCGGGGCGCCGTATCTGAAGCTTTCTTT
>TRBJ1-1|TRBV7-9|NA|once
CASSLNTEAFF
TGTGCCAGCAGCCTGAACACTGAAGCTTTCTTT
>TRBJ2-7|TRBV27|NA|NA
CASSFGGASSYEQYF
TGTGCCAGCAGTTTCGGCGGGGCCAGCTCCTACGAGCAGTACTTC
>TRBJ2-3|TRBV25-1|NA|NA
CASRPGTDTQYF
TGTGCCAGCAGGCCGGGCACAGATACGCAGTATTTT
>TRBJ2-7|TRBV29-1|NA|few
CSAGSGNYEQYF
TGCAGTGCAGGCAGCGGAAACTACGAGCAGTACTTC
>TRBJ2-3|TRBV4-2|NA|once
CASSQEQGREFRDTQYF
TGTGCCAGCAGCCAAGAGCAGGGGCGGGAGTTCAGGGATACGCAGTATTTT
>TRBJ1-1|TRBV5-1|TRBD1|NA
CASSATGAATEAFF
TGCGCCAGCAGCGCTACAGGGGCGGCCACTGAAGCTTTCTTT
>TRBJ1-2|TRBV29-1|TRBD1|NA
CSVEAGDRGNYGYTF
TGCAGCGTTGAAGCGGGGGACAGGGGAAACTATGGCTACACCTTC
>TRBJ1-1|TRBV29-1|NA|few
CSAGSVAIGEAFF
TGCAGCGCGGGTTCCGTGGCGATAGGTGAAGCTTTCTTT